The clone carrying this TCR beta chain occurred once. Per the authors' pipeline: Researchers report that nucleated cell counts were estimated from reference gene primer amplification. Profiled with immunoSEQ multiplex PCR; TCRdb holds only in-frame clones, not every one. Clone size and V and J calls were adopted from that table, with D and trimming inferred from the DNA. The sample carries 450,000 to 500,000 clones, around 90% recorded once. The sample is drawn from a study of blood T cell repertoires in COVID-19. Background on the study: Italy, Spain and the United States were the sources of the convalescent and acute COVID-19 samples. The analysed material was cDNA or gDNA that came from T cells, B-cell-depleted T cells, or PBMCs.

Two negative PCRs, clearance, or symptom resolution had been documented for recovered Cohort 3 donors. The CDR3 sequence is 16 residues long. V lost 1 base, J lost 0 bases, and 9 bases lay in between. Germline CDR1 SNHLY, CDR2 FYNNEI. This rearrangement joins TRBV2 to TRBJ1-4; D is unresolved. Sequenced material: PBMCs or T cells enriched from blood (not recorded which). This TCR was recovered from a woman aged 18-35 years who had recovered from COVID-19. CDR3: CASSEVSSATNEKLFF. CDR3 nucleotide sequence: TGTGCCAGCAGTGAAGTCTCCAGTGCAACTAATGAAAAACTGTTTTTT.